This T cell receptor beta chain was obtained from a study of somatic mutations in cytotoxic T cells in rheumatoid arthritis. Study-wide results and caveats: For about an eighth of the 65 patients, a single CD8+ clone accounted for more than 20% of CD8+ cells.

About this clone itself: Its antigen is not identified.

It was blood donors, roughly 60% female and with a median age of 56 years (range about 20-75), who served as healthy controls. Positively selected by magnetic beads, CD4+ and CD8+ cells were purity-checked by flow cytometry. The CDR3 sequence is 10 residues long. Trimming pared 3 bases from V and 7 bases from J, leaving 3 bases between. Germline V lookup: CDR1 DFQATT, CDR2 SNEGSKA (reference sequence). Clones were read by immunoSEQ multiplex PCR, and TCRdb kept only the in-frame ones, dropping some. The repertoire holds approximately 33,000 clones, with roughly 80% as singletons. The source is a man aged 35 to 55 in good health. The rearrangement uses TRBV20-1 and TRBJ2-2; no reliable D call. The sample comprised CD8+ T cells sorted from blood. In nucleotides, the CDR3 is TGCAGTGCTAGGGACGGGGAGCTGTTTTTT. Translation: CSARDGELFF.